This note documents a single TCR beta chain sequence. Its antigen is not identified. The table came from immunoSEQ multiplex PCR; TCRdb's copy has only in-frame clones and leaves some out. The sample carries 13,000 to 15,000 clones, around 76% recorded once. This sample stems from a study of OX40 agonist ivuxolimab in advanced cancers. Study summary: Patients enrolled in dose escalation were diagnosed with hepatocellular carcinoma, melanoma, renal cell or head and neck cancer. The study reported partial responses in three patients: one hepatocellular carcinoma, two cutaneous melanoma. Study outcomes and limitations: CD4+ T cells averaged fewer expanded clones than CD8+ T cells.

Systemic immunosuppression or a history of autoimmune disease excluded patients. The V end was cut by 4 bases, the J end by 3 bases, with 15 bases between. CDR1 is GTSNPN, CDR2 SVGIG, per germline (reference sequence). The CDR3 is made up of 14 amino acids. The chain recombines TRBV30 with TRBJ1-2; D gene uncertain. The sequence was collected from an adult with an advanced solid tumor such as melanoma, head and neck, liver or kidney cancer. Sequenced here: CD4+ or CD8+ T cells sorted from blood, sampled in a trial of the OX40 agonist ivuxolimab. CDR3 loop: CAWTNDLMYYGYTF. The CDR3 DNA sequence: TGTGCCTGGACTAACGATCTAATGTACTATGGCTACACCTTC. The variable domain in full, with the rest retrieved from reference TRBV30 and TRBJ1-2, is SQTIHQWPATLVQPVGSPLSLECTVEGTSNPNLYWYRQAAGRGLQLLFYSVGIGQISSEVPQNLSASRPQDRQFILSSKKLLLSDSGFYLCAWTNDLMYYGYTFGSGTRLTVV.